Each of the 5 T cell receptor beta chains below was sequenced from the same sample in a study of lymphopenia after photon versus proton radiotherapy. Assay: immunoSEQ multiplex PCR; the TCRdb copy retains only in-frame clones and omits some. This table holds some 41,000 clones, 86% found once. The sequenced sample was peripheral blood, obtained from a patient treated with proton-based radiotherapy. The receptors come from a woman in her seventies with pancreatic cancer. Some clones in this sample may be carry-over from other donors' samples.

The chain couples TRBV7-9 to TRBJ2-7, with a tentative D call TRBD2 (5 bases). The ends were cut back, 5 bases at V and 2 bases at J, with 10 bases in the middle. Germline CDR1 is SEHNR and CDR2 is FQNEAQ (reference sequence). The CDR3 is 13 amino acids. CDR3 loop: CASSPAAAYEQYF. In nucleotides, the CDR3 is TGTGCCAGCAGCCCAGCGGCAGCCTACGAGCAGTACTTC.

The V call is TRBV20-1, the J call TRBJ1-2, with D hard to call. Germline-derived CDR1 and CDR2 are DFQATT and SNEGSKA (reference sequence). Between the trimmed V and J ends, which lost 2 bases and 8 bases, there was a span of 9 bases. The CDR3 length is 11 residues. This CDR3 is CSARPPRGYTF. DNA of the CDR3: TGCAGTGCTAGACCCCCCCGGGGCTACACCTTC.

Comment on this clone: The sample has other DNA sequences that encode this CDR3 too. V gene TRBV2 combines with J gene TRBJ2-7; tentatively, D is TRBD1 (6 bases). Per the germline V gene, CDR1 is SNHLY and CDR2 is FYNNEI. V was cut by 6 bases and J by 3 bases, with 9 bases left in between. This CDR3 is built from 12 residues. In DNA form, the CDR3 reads TGTGCCAGCAGAGGACAGAGCTACGAGCAGTACTTC. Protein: CASRGQSYEQYF.

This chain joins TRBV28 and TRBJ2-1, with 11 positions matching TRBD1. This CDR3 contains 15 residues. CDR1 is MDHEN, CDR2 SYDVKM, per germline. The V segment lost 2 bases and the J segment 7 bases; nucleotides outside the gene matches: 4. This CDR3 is CASSLADRGLNEQFF. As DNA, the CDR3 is TGTGCCAGCAGTTTAGCGGACAGGGGGCTAAATGAGCAGTTCTTC.

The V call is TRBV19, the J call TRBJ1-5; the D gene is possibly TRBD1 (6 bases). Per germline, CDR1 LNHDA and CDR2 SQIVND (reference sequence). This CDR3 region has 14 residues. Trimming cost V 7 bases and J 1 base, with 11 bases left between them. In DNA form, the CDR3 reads TGTGCCAGTAATGAGGGGGAAAGCAATCAGCCCCAGCATTTT. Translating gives CASNEGESNQPQHF.